This T cell receptor beta chain comes out of a study of cytomegalovirus exposure and HLA in healthy donors. Study-level findings and limits: Sequencing probably produced one cluster of sequence variants that were highly shared. Most CMV-associated TCR beta chains were later found to appear HLA-restricted.

The CDR3 covers 16 residues. Germline V gene sequence: CDR1 MNHEY, CDR2 SVGAGI. Trimming took off 4 bases at V and 5 bases at J, with 20 bases between the two ends. This clone has only a few counts. Antigen: not known. PCR employed 60 Vbeta and 13 Jbeta primers. In the study's own analysis: A follow-up analysis tallied about 80 million unique TCR beta chains, 9 million to 11 million shared. The protocol was immunoSEQ multiplex PCR, while the TCRdb copy is restricted to in-frame clones and leaves out a portion. Clonal size and the V and J genes are those of that table, whereas D and trimming came from the DNA. Among some 150,000 clones listed, around 82% were seen once.

The TCR originated in a woman in her fifties or sixties in good health and CMV-seropositive. The chain has TRBV6-5 and TRBJ1-2; D possibly corresponds to TRBD1 (5 bases). The specimen was PBMCs. In DNA, the CDR3 is TGTGCCAGCAGTTGCCCTGCCCGGGACGGGGGGTATGGCTACACCTTC. Protein sequence: CASSCPARDGGYGYTF.